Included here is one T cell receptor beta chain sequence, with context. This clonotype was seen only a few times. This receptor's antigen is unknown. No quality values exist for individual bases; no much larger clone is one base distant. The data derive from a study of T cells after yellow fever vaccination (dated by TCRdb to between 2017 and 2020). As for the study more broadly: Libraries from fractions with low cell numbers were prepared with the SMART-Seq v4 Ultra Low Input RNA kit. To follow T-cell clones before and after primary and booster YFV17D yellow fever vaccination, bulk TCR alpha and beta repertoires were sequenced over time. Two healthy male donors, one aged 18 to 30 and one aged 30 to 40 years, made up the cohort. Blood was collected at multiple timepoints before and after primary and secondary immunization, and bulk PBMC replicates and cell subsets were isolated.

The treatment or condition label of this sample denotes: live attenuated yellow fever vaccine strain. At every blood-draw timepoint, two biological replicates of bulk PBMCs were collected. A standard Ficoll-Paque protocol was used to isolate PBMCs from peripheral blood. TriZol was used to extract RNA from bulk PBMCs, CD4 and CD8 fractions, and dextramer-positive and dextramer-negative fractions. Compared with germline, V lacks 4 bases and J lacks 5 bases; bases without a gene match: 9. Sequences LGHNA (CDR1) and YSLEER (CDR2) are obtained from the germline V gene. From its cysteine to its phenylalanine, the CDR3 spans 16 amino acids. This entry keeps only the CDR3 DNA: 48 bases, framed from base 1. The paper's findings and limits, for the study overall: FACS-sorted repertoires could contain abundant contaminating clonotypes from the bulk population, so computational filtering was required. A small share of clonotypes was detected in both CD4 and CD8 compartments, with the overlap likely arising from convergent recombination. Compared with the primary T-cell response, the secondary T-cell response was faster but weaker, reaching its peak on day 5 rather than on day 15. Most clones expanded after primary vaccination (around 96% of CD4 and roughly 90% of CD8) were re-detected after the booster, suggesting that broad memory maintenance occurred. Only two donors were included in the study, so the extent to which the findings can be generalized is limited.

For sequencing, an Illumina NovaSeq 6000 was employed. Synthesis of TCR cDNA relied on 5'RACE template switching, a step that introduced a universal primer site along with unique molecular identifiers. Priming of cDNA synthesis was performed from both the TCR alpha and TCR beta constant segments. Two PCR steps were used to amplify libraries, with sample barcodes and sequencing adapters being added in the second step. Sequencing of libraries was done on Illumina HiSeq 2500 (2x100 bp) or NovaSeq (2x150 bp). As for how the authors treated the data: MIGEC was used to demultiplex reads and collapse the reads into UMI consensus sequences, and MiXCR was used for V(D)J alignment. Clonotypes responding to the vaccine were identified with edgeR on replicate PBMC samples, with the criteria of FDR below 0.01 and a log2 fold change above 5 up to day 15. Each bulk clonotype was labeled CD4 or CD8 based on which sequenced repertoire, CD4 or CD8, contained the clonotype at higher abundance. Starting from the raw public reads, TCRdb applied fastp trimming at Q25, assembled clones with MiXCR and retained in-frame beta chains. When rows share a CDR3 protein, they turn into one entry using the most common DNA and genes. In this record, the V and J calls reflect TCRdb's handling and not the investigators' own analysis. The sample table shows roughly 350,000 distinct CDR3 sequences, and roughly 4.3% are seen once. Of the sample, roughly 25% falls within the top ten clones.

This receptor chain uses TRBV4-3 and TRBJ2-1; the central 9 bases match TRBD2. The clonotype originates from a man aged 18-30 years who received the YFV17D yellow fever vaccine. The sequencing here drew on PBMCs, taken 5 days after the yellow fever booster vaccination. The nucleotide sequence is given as TGCGCCAGCAGCCTAGCAGCGGGGGGTATTAACAATGAGCAGTTCTTC. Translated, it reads CASSLAAGGINNEQFF.